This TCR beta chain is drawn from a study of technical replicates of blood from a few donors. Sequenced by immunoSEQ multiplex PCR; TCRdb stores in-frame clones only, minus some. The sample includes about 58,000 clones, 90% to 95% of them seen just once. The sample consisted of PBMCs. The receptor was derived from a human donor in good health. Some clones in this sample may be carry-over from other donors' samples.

DNA for the CDR3: TGTGCCAGCAGTTACTCACAGGGGCCCTACGAGCAGTACTTC. It specifies CASSYSQGPYEQYF. The V and J genes are TRBV6-5 and TRBJ2-7; TRBD1 matches at 7 bases. The CDR3 totals 14 residues. The germline V gene has CDR1 MNHEY and CDR2 SVGAGI. Germline trimming cut 0 bases from V and 2 bases from J; bases unmatched to any gene: 1.